These 10 T cell receptor beta chains were all obtained from the same sample, sequenced in a study of T cells after yellow fever vaccination. Each CDR3 protein is one row after TCRdb ran MiXCR on the 5' RACE reads. The data contain over 130,000 distinct CDR3 sequences, roughly 8% of them singletons. The specimen was CD4+ T cells sorted from PBMCs, collected 5 days after the yellow fever booster vaccination. These receptors all come from a man under 40 who received the YFV17D yellow fever vaccine.

Ten or more counts support this clonotype. At one end the junction does not follow the germline gene, possibly because of a read error. J is TRBJ2-1 and V is TRBV7-7; tentatively, D is TRBD2 (6 bases). The germline CDR1 and CDR2 sequences are SSHAT and FNYEAQ (reference sequence). This CDR3 is 13 amino acids long. CDR3 in amino acids: CASSLNSGNEQFF. CDR3 nucleotides: TGTGCTAGCAGCTTAAATAGCGGCAATGAGCAGTTCTTC.

The V and J genes are TRBV20-1 and TRBJ2-7; a weak D match, TRBD2 (5 bases). The germline gives CDR1 DFQATT, CDR2 SNEGSKA (reference sequence). This CDR3 has 14 amino acids. Between the trimmed V and J ends, which lost 6 bases and 0 bases, there was a span of 15 bases. DNA of the CDR3: TGCAGTGCAACGAGCGAGGGAAGCTCCTACGAGCAGTACTTC. Amino acid sequence: CSATSEGSSYEQYF.

This clonotype has only a few counts. The rearrangement joins TRBV18 to TRBJ1-2; maybe TRBD1 (6 bases). V gave up 2 bases and J gave up 5 bases, with 18 bases separating them. Germline assignment: CDR1 KGHSH and CDR2 LQKENI. This CDR3 region has 16 residues. Here the CDR3 DNA reads TGTGCCAGCTCACCAGGGACACTTTTGGGGTCTTATGGCTACACCTTC. It translates to CASSPGTLLGSYGYTF.

This clonotype occurred many times. The rearrangement uses TRBV7-9 and TRBJ2-1, with a tentative D call TRBD2 (5 bases). Germline CDR1 reads SEHNR; CDR2 reads FQNEAQ (reference sequence). The CDR3 is 14 amino acids. The V end was cut by 7 bases, the J end by 4 bases, with 14 bases between. CDR3 DNA sequence: TGTGCCAGCACCACCCGGGAAACGTACAATGAGCAGTTCTTC. Protein sequence: CASTTRETYNEQFF.

This clonotype was seen ten or more times. Here the CDR3 reads CASSLTGSSSYEQYF. The CDR3 DNA is TGTGCCAGCAGCTTAACGGGGTCAAGCTCCTACGAGCAGTACTTC. The chain is built from TRBV7-9 and TRBJ2-7; tentative D call: TRBD2 (5 bases). The CDR3 has 15 residues. V was clipped by 2 bases and J by 0 bases, with 11 bases between them. Germline loops: CDR1 SEHNR, CDR2 FQNEAQ (reference sequence).

This clonotype occurred many times. This chain links TRBV9 with TRBJ2-5, with 7 bases matching TRBD1. The CDR3 runs 15 residues. J lost 2 bases, V lost 4 bases, and 8 bases had no gene match. The germline V gene encodes CDR1 SGDLS and CDR2 YYNGEE. CDR3 region: CASSPSGGRQETQYF. Here the CDR3 DNA reads TGTGCCAGCAGCCCTTCAGGGGGTCGACAAGAGACCCAGTACTTC. Together with reference TRBV9 and TRBJ2-5, the CDR3 gives the full variable domain: DSGVTQTPKHLITATGQRVTLRCSPRSGDLSVYWYQQSLDQGLQFLIQYYNGEERAKGNILERFSAQQFPDLHSELNLSSLELGDSALYFCASSPSGGRQETQYFGPGTRLLVL.

This clonotype showed up many times. The chain is built from TRBV25-1 and TRBJ2-7; D remains unclear. The CDR3 covers 14 residues. Germline V gene data show CDR1 as MGHDK and CDR2 as SYGVNS. Trimming left V 4 bases short and J 2 bases short, with 12 bases between. The CDR3 spells CASSARRATYEQYF. The CDR3 nucleotides are TGTGCCAGCAGTGCGCGTCGGGCTACCTACGAGCAGTACTTC.

This clonotype has a count of ten or more. The chain couples TRBV5-1 to TRBJ2-3; unclear D gene. CDR1 and CDR2 (germline): SGHRS, YFSETQ. The germline V and J ends were trimmed by 2 bases and 2 bases, with 9 bases remaining between them. CDR3 size: 14 residues. The CDR3 nucleotides read TGCGCCAGCAGCTTTCCCGAACCCACAGATACGCAGTATTTT. Translated, it gives CASSFPEPTDTQYF.

The chain is built from TRBV7-9 and TRBJ2-3; D is tentatively TRBD1 or TRBD2 (6 bases each). Germline CDR1 SEHNR, CDR2 FQNEAQ (reference sequence). The CDR3 has 15 residues. Trimming took off 1 base at V and 6 bases at J, with 14 bases between the two ends. The CDR3, as DNA: TGTGCCAGCAGCTTAGGGGGGGCCTTACGGGATACGCAGTATTTT. Translating gives CASSLGGALRDTQYF.

This clonotype was observed many times. This chain connects TRBV20-1 to TRBJ2-7, with D perhaps being TRBD1 or TRBD2 (5 bases each). The CDR3 has 13 residues. Germline V CDR1 and CDR2: DFQATT, SNEGSKA (reference sequence). With 4 bases removed from V and 2 bases from J, the gap between germline ends came to 12 bases. The chain's CDR3 is CSANPGRAYEQYF. DNA of the CDR3: TGCAGTGCTAATCCGGGGCGAGCCTACGAGCAGTACTTC.